The 30 T cell receptor beta chains below were found in one sample sequenced in a study of T cells expressing NK-cell markers. TCRdb re-called the 5' RACE reads, yielding one record per CDR3 amino acid sequence without DNA. This table lists 350,000 to 400,000 distinct CDR3 sequences. Sequencing used blood T cells: a sorted CD56 or NKG2C T cell subset, CD4+ or CD8+ T cells, or bulk PBMC T cells (not recorded which). All receptors derive from a woman between 45 and 65 years old in good health.

CDR3 protein: CASSRGTNLGETQYF. V usage is TRBV7-8 and J usage is TRBJ2-5; TCRdb outputs TRBD1, but without DNA this stays unchecked. Looked up from germline, CDR1 is SGHVS and CDR2 is FQNEAQ. The CDR3 is made up of 15 amino acids.

The chain employs TRBV27 and TRBJ2-5; lacking DNA, the TRBD1 call made by TCRdb goes unchecked. CDR3 length equals 15 residues. Germline CDR1 MNHEY, CDR2 SMNVEV (reference sequence). CDR3 amino acids: CASSLSVRGQETQYF.

V gene TRBV5-1 combines with J gene TRBJ2-1; TCRdb's assignment of TRBD2 cannot be checked, as there is no DNA. Germline V gives CDR1 SGHRS, CDR2 YFSETQ. The CDR3 consists of 17 residues. This CDR3 is CASSLVTGLAGFNEQFF.

The V call is TRBV12-3 or TRBV12-4, the J call TRBJ2-5; TCRdb names TRBD1, which stays unverified in the absence of DNA. The CDR3 extends over 14 amino acids. The CDR3 sequence: CASNPQGEEETQYF.

The gene calls are TRBV20-1 and TRBJ1-5. Germline loops: CDR1 DFQATT, CDR2 SNEGSKA (reference sequence). CDR3 length equals 12 residues. The CDR3 is CSANQVDQPQHF.

The chain links TRBV4-1 to TRBJ2-1; without DNA, the TCRdb call of TRBD2 cannot be checked. Germline CDR1 and CDR2: MGHRA and YSYEKL. CDR3 length: 16 residues. The CDR3 reads CASSQSGLAVHNEQFF.

V and J are TRBV7-2 and TRBJ2-3; TCRdb's D call, TRBD2, is unchecked because there is no DNA. The germline V gene encodes CDR1 SGHTA and CDR2 FQGNSA. The CDR3 extends over 16 amino acids. The CDR3 sequence: CASSFRGSGSTDTQYF.

V gene TRBV10-3 combines with J gene TRBJ2-1; as DNA is missing, the TRBD2 call by TCRdb cannot be tested. The germline V gene has CDR1 ENHRY and CDR2 SYGVKD. This CDR3 is built from 15 residues. The CDR3 is CAIKAGTRKSNEQFF.

The gene calls are TRBV11-3 and TRBJ1-6; TCRdb selects TRBD1, and the lack of DNA leaves this call unchecked. The CDR3 has 15 residues. Germline V gene sequence: CDR1 SGHNT, CDR2 YENEEA. Here the CDR3 reads CASSRATGAGSPLHF.

The chain uses TRBV5-1 and TRBJ2-3; TCRdb designates TRBD2, a call that cannot be tested without DNA. CDR1 is SGHRS, CDR2 YFSETQ, per germline. The length of the CDR3 is 15 residues. The CDR3 region is CASSLVAGFTDTQYF.

The chain uses TRBV4-1 and TRBJ1-2; TCRdb outputs TRBD1, but without DNA this stays unchecked. The CDR3 has 12 residues. CDR1 MGHRA and CDR2 YSYEKL come from the germline V gene. The CDR3 sequence is CASSQGGSGYTF.

The chain has TRBV20-1 and TRBJ2-7; TCRdb's D gene call, TRBD2, goes unchecked for lack of DNA. The CDR3 runs 15 residues. Germline CDR1 and CDR2: DFQATT and SNEGSKA (reference sequence). The CDR3 sequence is CSARAGTSGIHEQYF.

The chain carries TRBV5-1 and TRBJ2-7. Looked up from germline, CDR1 is SGHRS and CDR2 is YFSETQ. The CDR3 contains 13 residues. The CDR3 sequence is CASSNGLNYEQYF.

The chain couples TRBV7-2 to TRBJ2-3. Germline lookup yields CDR1 SGHTA and CDR2 FQGNSA. The CDR3 length is 16 residues. The CDR3 loop reads CASSLTTGASTDTQYF.

V gene TRBV10-3 combines with J gene TRBJ2-1. Germline V lookup: CDR1 ENHRY, CDR2 SYGVKD. CDR3 length equals 16 residues. The CDR3 region is CAISESVGRSLGEQFF.

The chain combines TRBV7-9 with TRBJ2-1; TCRdb lists TRBD2, though no DNA is available to test this call. Germline loops: CDR1 SEHNR, CDR2 FQNEAQ (reference sequence). The CDR3 runs 17 residues. This CDR3 is CASSSIGLAGSSNEQFF.

The chain combines TRBV20-1 with TRBJ1-5. The germline CDR1 and CDR2 sequences are DFQATT and SNEGSKA (reference sequence). The CDR3 is made up of 14 amino acids. The CDR3 spells CSARERGLGQPQHF.

The chain combines TRBV7-9 with TRBJ2-1; TCRdb returns TRBD1, unconfirmable since there is no DNA. Per germline, CDR1 SEHNR and CDR2 FQNEAQ (reference sequence). CDR3 length equals 16 residues. CDR3 region: CASSGTGGRGRNEQFF.

Here the CDR3 reads CASSTLPSGTTRGADTQYF. The chain recombines TRBV5-1 with TRBJ2-3; TCRdb reports TRBD1, a call that lacks DNA to check it against. Germline V gene lookup returns CDR1 SGHRS and CDR2 YFSETQ. The CDR3 length is 19 residues.

This rearrangement joins TRBV12-3 or TRBV12-4 to TRBJ1-1; TCRdb indicates TRBD1, and absent DNA this call remains unverified. The CDR3 is 14 amino acids. The CDR3 sequence: CASSSREGGAEAFF.

The chain recombines TRBV5-1 with TRBJ2-2; absent DNA, TCRdb's TRBD1 call cannot be checked. Germline V lookup: CDR1 SGHRS, CDR2 YFSETQ. The CDR3 loop spans 13 amino acids. The CDR3 loop is CASGTPYTGELFF.

V and J are TRBV12-3 or TRBV12-4 and TRBJ1-5. The CDR3 totals 13 residues. The CDR3 sequence: CASSRKRNQPQHF.

V is TRBV6-1 and J is TRBJ2-5; TCRdb picks TRBD2, but there is no DNA to check that call. The CDR3 runs to 13 residues. Looked up from germline, CDR1 is MNHNS and CDR2 is SASEGT. The CDR3 reads CASSEGGIAAQYF.

The rearrangement links TRBV4-1 to TRBJ2-2; TCRdb designates TRBD2, a call that cannot be tested without DNA. CDR3 length: 15 amino acids. Germline V gene lookup returns CDR1 MGHRA and CDR2 YSYEKL. The CDR3 spells CASSPGLGVAGELFF.

V gene TRBV29-1 combines with J gene TRBJ1-1; TCRdb calls TRBD1, which cannot be checked without DNA. Per germline, CDR1 SQVTM and CDR2 ANQGSEA. CDR3 length: 13 residues. The CDR3 spells CSGRTGGYTEAFF.

The chain carries TRBV7-9 and TRBJ2-1; TCRdb's D gene call, TRBD1, goes unchecked for lack of DNA. The CDR3 has 14 residues. Germline assignment: CDR1 SEHNR and CDR2 FQNEAQ (reference sequence). CDR3 residues: CASSLGPGYNEQFF.

The rearrangement joins TRBV14 to TRBJ2-3; TCRdb's assignment of TRBD1 cannot be checked, as there is no DNA. The CDR3 sequence is 14 residues long. Germline CDR1 reads SGHDN; CDR2 reads FVKESK. CDR3 sequence reads: CASSQGKSGDTQYF.

V gene TRBV29-1 combines with J gene TRBJ2-1; TCRdb proposes TRBD2, but this gene call is untestable without DNA. The CDR3 extends over 14 amino acids. Germline loops: CDR1 SQVTM, CDR2 ANQGSEA. The CDR3 protein is CSLNLLSGASEQFF.

This rearrangement joins TRBV20-1 to TRBJ2-5; TCRdb's D gene call, TRBD1, goes unchecked for lack of DNA. The CDR3 runs to 13 residues. Looked up from germline, CDR1 is DFQATT and CDR2 is SNEGSKA (reference sequence). The CDR3 loop reads CSSGRDRKETQYF.

The chain links TRBV7-9 to TRBJ2-4; the D gene TCRdb calls, TRBD1, cannot be checked with no DNA. The CDR3 has 17 amino acids. Per germline, CDR1 SEHNR and CDR2 FQNEAQ (reference sequence). The CDR3 region is CASSSTFRGLAKNIQYF.